This T cell receptor (beta chain) came from a study of neurological immune-mediated disorders. This clonotype was counted many times. The antigen is undetermined. The time point was: longitudinal time-point 2. Healthy control samples came from blood bank volunteers in Maryland, USA. The unsorted libraries were made from 2 million PBMCs kept at -80 C. The CDR3 totals 14 residues. CDR1 MGHDK and CDR2 SYGVNS come from the germline V gene. V was trimmed by 2 bases and J by 5 bases, leaving 12 bases between them. 5'RACE employing 10-nucleotide random UMIs yielded the cDNA. MiXCR was run by TCRdb on the 5' RACE reads, yielding one entry per CDR3 protein. The sample yields approximately 30,000 distinct CDR3 sequences, 10% to 15% seen once. Study-wide findings and caveats: The study found the most TCR clonal expansion in HTLV-1-associated myelopathy and the least in multiple sclerosis, below healthy controls.

This TCR was recovered from a woman in her thirties or forties in good health. The sequencing input was PBMCs. This chain uses TRBV25-1 with TRBJ1-2; the D gene is possibly TRBD1 (5 bases). DNA for the CDR3: TGTGCCAGCAGTGAACCTAGGGGAGGTTATGGCTACACCTTC. Amino acids: CASSEPRGGYGYTF.